This is a list of T cell receptor beta chains from one sample in a study of cytomegalovirus exposure and HLA in healthy donors. Sequencing was performed with immunoSEQ multiplex PCR; in TCRdb, only in-frame clones are kept and a portion is missing. The top ten hold under 1.5% of the sample, which has 100,000 to 150,000 clones, just under 95% seen once. Source material: PBMCs. The receptor set was obtained from a woman between 18 and 29 years old in good health and CMV-seronegative. CDR3s include the opening cysteine and the closing phenylalanine or tryptophan. D genes are given only for firm matches. Not all rows give a size; the values are once, few, many and, for expanded clones, a class.

len: 14; j_gene: TRBJ2-3; d_gene: TRBD2; v_gene: TRBV7-9; abundance: .; CDR3nt: TGTGCCAGCAGTCCTAGCGGGAGAATAGATACGCAGTATTTT; CDR3aa: CASSPSGRIDTQYF
len: 13; j_gene: TRBJ1-5; d_gene: .; v_gene: TRBV12-5; abundance: .; CDR3nt: TGTGCTAGTGGTCGGACGGATAAGGGGTCCCAGCATTTT; CDR3aa: CASGRTDKGSQHF
len: 15; j_gene: TRBJ2-1; d_gene: TRBD2; v_gene: TRBV6-4; abundance: .; CDR3nt: TGTGCCAGCAGAGTCAAAGCGGGAGGGCCTCATGAGCAGTTCTTC; CDR3aa: CASRVKAGGPHEQFF
len: 15; j_gene: TRBJ2-7; d_gene: TRBD1; v_gene: TRBV5-1; abundance: .; CDR3nt: TGCGCCAGCAGCCCGGGACAGGGGAGAGTCTACGAGCAGTACTTC; CDR3aa: CASSPGQGRVYEQYF
len: 17; j_gene: TRBJ2-3; d_gene: TRBD2; v_gene: TRBV5-1; abundance: .; CDR3nt: TGCGCCAGCAGCCCGCGGACTAGCGGGGGGTCGGGAGATACGCAGTATTTT; CDR3aa: CASSPRTSGGSGDTQYF
len: 13; j_gene: TRBJ1-1; d_gene: TRBD1; v_gene: TRBV30; abundance: once; CDR3nt: TGTGCCTGGAGTGTCTCAGGGGGCGCTGAAGCTTTCTTT; CDR3aa: CAWSVSGGAEAFF
len: 16; j_gene: TRBJ2-7; d_gene: .; v_gene: TRBV7-8; abundance: .; CDR3nt: TGTGCCAGCAGCGTACGAGCGGGACAGGCCACCTACGAGCAGTACTTC; CDR3aa: CASSVRAGQATYEQYF
len: 16; j_gene: TRBJ2-1; d_gene: .; v_gene: TRBV27; abundance: .; CDR3nt: TGTGCCAGCAGTCCTCTGGGGGCGGCGACCTACAATGAGCAGTTCTTC; CDR3aa: CASSPLGAATYNEQFF
len: 15; j_gene: TRBJ2-7; d_gene: TRBD1; v_gene: TRBV10-1; abundance: once; CDR3nt: TGCGCCAGCAGTGACGGACAGGGGCGCTCCTACGAGCAGTACTTC; CDR3aa: CASSDGQGRSYEQYF
len: 15; j_gene: TRBJ1-1; d_gene: .; v_gene: TRBV27; abundance: .; CDR3nt: TGTGCCAGCAGTTTAGGGGCGGGACCGAACACTGAAGCTTTCTTT; CDR3aa: CASSLGAGPNTEAFF
len: 15; j_gene: TRBJ2-3; d_gene: TRBD2; v_gene: TRBV5-4; abundance: .; CDR3nt: TGTGCCAGCAGCGCAGTAGCGGGAGGGCGGGATACGCAGTATTTT; CDR3aa: CASSAVAGGRDTQYF
len: 16; j_gene: TRBJ2-7; d_gene: TRBD1; v_gene: TRBV28; abundance: once; CDR3nt: TGTGCCAGCAGTTCTATTGGGGGGACAGGGAATTACGAGCAGTACTTC; CDR3aa: CASSSIGGTGNYEQYF
len: 15; j_gene: TRBJ2-2; d_gene: .; v_gene: TRBV9; abundance: .; CDR3nt: TGTGCCAGCAGCGTAGGTAGATCCCGAGCCGGGGAGCTGTTTTTT; CDR3aa: CASSVGRSRAGELFF
len: 14; j_gene: TRBJ1-1; d_gene: .; v_gene: TRBV25-1; abundance: .; CDR3nt: TGTGCCAGCAGAGCAACAGGGAGGAACACTGAAGCTTTCTTT; CDR3aa: CASRATGRNTEAFF
len: 16; j_gene: TRBJ1-2; d_gene: TRBD1; v_gene: TRBV19; abundance: .; CDR3nt: TGTGCCAGCAGAGACGCGGGACAGGGGCTGGCCTGGGGCTACACCTTC; CDR3aa: CASRDAGQGLAWGYTF
len: 16; j_gene: TRBJ1-1; d_gene: TRBD1; v_gene: TRBV2; abundance: .; CDR3nt: TGTTCCTGGGGGGTAACAGATACAGGGGGGAACACTGAAGCTTTCTTT; CDR3aa: CSWGVTDTGGNTEAFF
len: 13; j_gene: TRBJ1-1; d_gene: .; v_gene: TRBV7-3; abundance: .; CDR3nt: TGTGCCAGCAGCTTAAGAGACAGTACCGAAGCTTTCTTT; CDR3aa: CASSLRDSTEAFF
len: 13; j_gene: TRBJ1-2; d_gene: TRBD1; v_gene: TRBV2; abundance: .; CDR3nt: TGTGCCAGCAGTGAACAGGGGGCCTATGGCTACACCTTC; CDR3aa: CASSEQGAYGYTF
len: 14; j_gene: TRBJ1-5; d_gene: .; v_gene: TRBV27; abundance: .; CDR3nt: TGTGCCAGCAAGCGGGACCGTTACAATCAGCCCCAGCATTTT; CDR3aa: CASKRDRYNQPQHF
len: 16; j_gene: TRBJ2-5; d_gene: .; v_gene: TRBV7-2; abundance: .; CDR3nt: TGTGCCAGCAAACCCTCGGGAGCGGTTAACCAAGAGACCCAGTACTTC; CDR3aa: CASKPSGAVNQETQYF
len: 17; j_gene: TRBJ2-2; d_gene: TRBD1; v_gene: TRBV6-1; abundance: .; CDR3nt: TGTGCCAGCAGTGCCCGGGACAGAGGAAAGAACACCGGGGAGCTGTTTTTT; CDR3aa: CASSARDRGKNTGELFF
len: 14; j_gene: TRBJ1-1; d_gene: .; v_gene: TRBV7-6; abundance: .; CDR3nt: TGTGCCAGCAGCTTAGAACATTTGAACACTGAAGCTTTCTTT; CDR3aa: CASSLEHLNTEAFF
len: 15; j_gene: TRBJ2-7; d_gene: .; v_gene: TRBV5-1; abundance: .; CDR3nt: TGCGCCAGCAGCTTGCGCGCTCCGTCGACCTACGAGCAGTACTTC; CDR3aa: CASSLRAPSTYEQYF
len: 11; j_gene: TRBJ2-7; d_gene: .; v_gene: TRBV5-1; abundance: .; CDR3nt: TGCGCCAGTTCTCAGGGATACGAGCAGTACTTC; CDR3aa: CASSQGYEQYF
len: 14; j_gene: TRBJ1-1; d_gene: .; v_gene: TRBV7-9; abundance: .; CDR3nt: TGTGCCAGCAGCTCCCTCGGAGAGGACACTGAAGCTTTCTTT; CDR3aa: CASSSLGEDTEAFF
len: 14; j_gene: TRBJ1-1; d_gene: .; v_gene: TRBV7-9; abundance: .; CDR3nt: TGTGCCAGCAGCACTATGGCGGGCGACACTGAAGCTTTCTTT; CDR3aa: CASSTMAGDTEAFF
len: 15; j_gene: TRBJ2-1; d_gene: .; v_gene: TRBV19; abundance: .; CDR3nt: TGTGCCAGTAGAGACCCAGGGGTTTTGTACAATGAGCAGTTCTTC; CDR3aa: CASRDPGVLYNEQFF
len: 13; j_gene: TRBJ1-4; d_gene: TRBD1; v_gene: TRBV6-5; abundance: .; CDR3nt: TGTGCCAGCAGTTACGATTCAGGGGGCCGACTGTTTTTT; CDR3aa: CASSYDSGGRLFF
len: 15; j_gene: TRBJ1-4; d_gene: .; v_gene: TRBV5-1; abundance: .; CDR3nt: TGCGCCAGCAGCTTGTTGCAGGGGCTTAATGAAAAACTGTTTTTT; CDR3aa: CASSLLQGLNEKLFF
len: 13; j_gene: TRBJ1-1; d_gene: .; v_gene: TRBV5-4; abundance: .; CDR3nt: TGTGCCAGCAGCTTTGGGGGGAGCGCTGAAGCTTTCTTT; CDR3aa: CASSFGGSAEAFF
len: 15; j_gene: TRBJ2-6; d_gene: .; v_gene: TRBV5-1; abundance: .; CDR3nt: TGCGCCAGCAGCCCCTCAGGTCCTGGGGCCAACGTCCTGACTTTC; CDR3aa: CASSPSGPGANVLTF
len: 12; j_gene: TRBJ1-6; d_gene: .; v_gene: TRBV6-5; abundance: .; CDR3nt: TGTGCCAGCAGCCCGAGCAATTCACCCCTCCACTTT; CDR3aa: CASSPSNSPLHF
len: 16; j_gene: TRBJ2-3; d_gene: TRBD2; v_gene: TRBV4-1; abundance: .; CDR3nt: TGCGCCAGCAGCCTGCCGGGACTAGCGGACACAGATACGCAGTATTTT; CDR3aa: CASSLPGLADTDTQYF
len: 14; j_gene: TRBJ2-3; d_gene: TRBD2; v_gene: TRBV7-9; abundance: .; CDR3nt: TGTGCCAGCAGTTCAAGCGGGGTCCAAGATACGCAGTATTTT; CDR3aa: CASSSSGVQDTQYF
len: 18; j_gene: TRBJ2-2; d_gene: TRBD1; v_gene: TRBV13; abundance: .; CDR3nt: TGTGCCAGCAGCTTAAACCAGGGACAGAGCCTGAACACCGGGGAGCTGTTTTTT; CDR3aa: CASSLNQGQSLNTGELFF
len: 15; j_gene: TRBJ2-7; d_gene: .; v_gene: TRBV19; abundance: once; CDR3nt: TGTGCCAGCAGCCCACGAGGAGCGGGTGACTACGAGCAGTACTTC; CDR3aa: CASSPRGAGDYEQYF
len: 13; j_gene: TRBJ1-1; d_gene: .; v_gene: TRBV6-5; abundance: .; CDR3nt: TGTGCCAGCAGCTCAGGGTATGCCACTGAAGCTTTCTTT; CDR3aa: CASSSGYATEAFF
len: 15; j_gene: TRBJ1-2; d_gene: TRBD1; v_gene: TRBV27; abundance: once; CDR3nt: TGTGCCAGCAGTTCAGAAAGGACAGGGGGATATGGCTACACCTTC; CDR3aa: CASSSERTGGYGYTF
len: 13; j_gene: TRBJ2-2; d_gene: .; v_gene: TRBV28; abundance: .; CDR3nt: TGTGCCAGCAGTTTCGGGTGGACCGGGGAGCTGTTTTTT; CDR3aa: CASSFGWTGELFF
len: 13; j_gene: TRBJ1-5; d_gene: .; v_gene: TRBV5-6; abundance: .; CDR3nt: TGTGCCAGCAGCTTGCAACTCAATCAGCCCCAGCATTTT; CDR3aa: CASSLQLNQPQHF
len: 15; j_gene: TRBJ2-3; d_gene: .; v_gene: TRBV10-1; abundance: .; CDR3nt: TGCGCCAGCAGCCCTATCGCGGCTAGCACAGATACGCAGTATTTT; CDR3aa: CASSPIAASTDTQYF
len: 15; j_gene: TRBJ1-6; d_gene: .; v_gene: TRBV6-6; abundance: .; CDR3nt: TGTGCCAGTTCCCGACTGGACAACCCTAATTCACCCCTCCACTTT; CDR3aa: CASSRLDNPNSPLHF
len: 12; j_gene: TRBJ1-1; d_gene: .; v_gene: TRBV5-8; abundance: .; CDR3nt: TGTGCCAGCAGCTTGTCTTACACTGAAGCTTTCTTT; CDR3aa: CASSLSYTEAFF
len: 12; j_gene: TRBJ1-2; d_gene: .; v_gene: TRBV29-1; abundance: once; CDR3nt: TGCAGCGTTTCGGGGGGGGCAAATGGCTACACCTTC; CDR3aa: CSVSGGANGYTF
len: 14; j_gene: TRBJ2-7; d_gene: TRBD1; v_gene: TRBV30; abundance: .; CDR3nt: TGTGCCTGGGGGAGAAGGGACAGGGTAGACGAGCAGTACTTC; CDR3aa: CAWGRRDRVDEQYF
len: 12; j_gene: TRBJ1-1; d_gene: .; v_gene: TRBV5-6; abundance: .; CDR3nt: TGTGCCAGCAATTTGGGAGACACTGAAGCTTTCTTT; CDR3aa: CASNLGDTEAFF
len: 16; j_gene: TRBJ1-2; d_gene: .; v_gene: TRBV12-2; abundance: few; CDR3nt: TGTGCAAGTCGCTTAGGCGATGGCGCAGGTGACTATGGCTACACCTTC; CDR3aa: CASRLGDGAGDYGYTF
len: 16; j_gene: TRBJ2-2; d_gene: .; v_gene: TRBV27; abundance: .; CDR3nt: TGTGCCAGCAGTTTATCGACTCGAGGGAGCGCCGGGGAGCTGTTTTTT; CDR3aa: CASSLSTRGSAGELFF
len: 13; j_gene: TRBJ2-7; d_gene: .; v_gene: TRBV18; abundance: .; CDR3nt: TGTGCCAGCTCCGCGGGGAACCCCTACGAGCAGTACTTC; CDR3aa: CASSAGNPYEQYF
len: 18; j_gene: TRBJ2-5; d_gene: TRBD2; v_gene: TRBV11-2; abundance: .; CDR3nt: TGTGCCAGCAGCTTAGTCCGTACGACTAGCGGGGAACAAGAGACCCAGTACTTC; CDR3aa: CASSLVRTTSGEQETQYF